A single sample gave rise to the 9 T cell receptor beta chains below, sequenced in a study of shared clonotypes between healthy human individuals. The method was immunoSEQ multiplex PCR; TCRdb's version includes in-frame clones alone and lacks a portion of them. Of about 1.1 million clones listed, 60% to 85% are singletons. Material for sequencing was memory CD4+ T cells from PBMCs. Noted subset: CD45RA-negative fraction. The receptor source for this set is a young man in good health. Some clones in this sample may be carry-over from other donors' samples.

The chain employs TRBV28 and TRBJ1-2, with a possible D match to TRBD1 (6 bases). Germline values: CDR1 MDHEN, CDR2 SYDVKM. The CDR3 is 13 residues long. V was trimmed by 6 bases and J by 4 bases, leaving 12 bases between them. In DNA form, the CDR3 reads TGTGCCAGCAGGGGGGGCTGGTCCTATGGCTACACCTTC. Translation: CASRGGWSYGYTF.

This clone was seen a few times. J is TRBJ1-1 and V is TRBV5-1; D ambiguous. This CDR3 has 14 amino acids. Looked up from germline, CDR1 is SGHRS and CDR2 is YFSETQ. Trimming took off 5 bases at V and 2 bases at J, with 13 bases between the two ends. The CDR3 DNA reads as TGCGCCAGCAGTTACCTAGGGATAAACACTGAAGCTTTCTTT. It codes for CASSYLGINTEAFF.

Notes on this clone: Other DNA variants within this sample encode the same CDR3. The chain uses TRBV6-5 and TRBJ2-5; the D gene is possibly TRBD1 (5 bases). Germline V lookup: CDR1 MNHEY, CDR2 SVGAGI. The CDR3 consists of 14 residues. V was shortened by 0 bases and J by 2 bases, with 7 bases between the two germline ends. The CDR3 DNA follows: TGTGCCAGCAGTTACTCCAGGGTACAAGAGACCCAGTACTTC. Translated: CASSYSRVQETQYF.

The V call is TRBV4-2, the J call TRBJ2-5; 9 nucleotides match TRBD2. The CDR3 length is 19 residues. Trimming cost V 1 base and J 6 bases; bases outside gene matches: 18. Germline assignment: CDR1 LGHNA and CDR2 YNFKEQ. The DNA of the CDR3 is TGTGCCAGCAGCCAAGTGGGGCCGGGGAGCGGGACTAGCCTGCAGACCCAGTACTTC. Its translation is CASSQVGPGSGTSLQTQYF.

This clone was detected only a few times. The gene calls are TRBV27 and TRBJ2-5; TRBD2 is a possible D gene (6 bases). The CDR3 consists of 14 residues. V was shortened by 4 bases and J by 4 bases, with 13 bases between the two germline ends. Germline CDR1 MNHEY, CDR2 SMNVEV (reference sequence). The CDR3 loop is CASSSLAARETQYF. For the CDR3, the DNA is TGTGCCAGCAGTTCCTTAGCGGCCCGAGAGACCCAGTACTTC.

Of note for this clone: Compared with germline, one end of the junction differs, possibly owing to a read error. The same CDR3 can be traced to other DNA sequences in this sample. The DNA for the CDR3 is TGTGCCAGTAGCGTATTTGAGCAGCCAAAAACTAACTATGGCTACACCTTC. It encodes CASSVFEQPKTNYGYTF. The genes are TRBV9 and TRBJ1-2; no definite D call. Germline V gene sequence: CDR1 SGDLS, CDR2 YYNGEE. CDR3 length: 17 amino acids. The full variable domain, in which reference TRBV9 and TRBJ1-2 provide the parts outside the CDR3, is DSGVTQTPKHLITATGQRVTLRCSPRSGDLSVYWYQQSLDQGLQFLIQYYNGEERAKGNILERFSAQQFPDLHSELNLSSLELGDSALYFCASSVFEQPKTNYGYTFGSGTRLTVV.

The chain recombines TRBV5-6 with TRBJ2-1, with TRBD2 identical over 13 bases. This CDR3 has 15 amino acids. V lost 4 bases to trimming and J lost 7 bases; unmatched junction nucleotides: 5. CDR1 and CDR2 (germline): SGHDT, YYEEEE. The CDR3 nucleotides are TGTGCCAGCAGCCCGGGACTAGCGGGAAGGAATGAGCAGTTCTTC. Amino acids: CASSPGLAGRNEQFF.

Comment on this clone: This sample also contains other DNA sequences that code for the same CDR3. The chain couples TRBV29-1 to TRBJ2-3, with TRBD2 matching over 10 bases. Per germline, CDR1 SQVTM and CDR2 ANQGSEA. This CDR3 is built from 12 residues. V was clipped by 7 bases and J by 3 bases; unmatched bases: 1. This CDR3 reads CSGTSGTDTQYF. The CDR3 DNA is TGCAGCGGGACTAGCGGTACAGATACGCAGTATTTT.

V usage is TRBV29-1 and J usage is TRBJ2-7, with a possible D match to TRBD1 (7 bases). The CDR3 has 15 residues. V lost 4 bases, J lost 0 bases, and 16 bases lay in between. Germline V gene data show CDR1 as SQVTM and CDR2 as ANQGSEA. The CDR3 sequence is CSVVLAGGGSYEQYF. The CDR3 DNA reads as TGCAGCGTTGTACTGGCAGGGGGAGGCTCCTACGAGCAGTACTTC.